The clone carrying this T cell receptor beta chain occurred many times. The antigen is unknown. The data derive from a study of Graves' ophthalmopathy and Graves' hyperthyroidism. Study observations and caveats: In blood, most expanded thyroid clonotypes above 0.001 frequency were also detected. Using 13 signatures, a model distinguished ophthalmopathy from stable hyperthyroidism, reaching about 87% sensitivity and 65% to 84% specificity.

In this cohort, patients with other autoimmune diseases, uncontrolled infections, pregnancy or lactation were excluded. As the template, RNA transcripts were used to amplify TCR beta CDR3 regions. Scientists carried out first-round RT-PCR using HTBI primers and then a second-round multiplex PCR. TCRdb passed the multiplex PCR reads through MiXCR, listing each CDR3 protein once. The data show more than 1,000,000 distinct CDR3 sequences, about two fifths seen once. The V end was cut by 6 bases, the J end by 7 bases, with 18 bases between. CDR1 SGHVS and CDR2 FQNEAQ come from the germline V gene. The length of the CDR3 is 14 residues.

Input material: peripheral blood or thyroid tissue (not recorded which). The V call is TRBV7-8, the J call TRBJ2-5, with D perhaps assigned TRBD1 or TRBD2 (6 bases each). The sequence was obtained from an adult man with Graves' hyperthyroidism. The CDR3 sequence: CASRSGTSEGTQYF. The CDR3 DNA reads as TGTGCCAGCAGATCCGGGACATCGGAGGGGACCCAGTACTTC. Drawing the rest from reference TRBV7-8 and TRBJ2-5, the complete variable domain is GAGVSQSPRYKVAKRGQDVALRCDPISGHVSLFWYQQALGQGPEFLTYFQNEAQLDKSGLPSDRFFAERPEGSVSTLKIQRTQQEDSAVYLCASRSGTSEGTQYFGPGTRLLVL.